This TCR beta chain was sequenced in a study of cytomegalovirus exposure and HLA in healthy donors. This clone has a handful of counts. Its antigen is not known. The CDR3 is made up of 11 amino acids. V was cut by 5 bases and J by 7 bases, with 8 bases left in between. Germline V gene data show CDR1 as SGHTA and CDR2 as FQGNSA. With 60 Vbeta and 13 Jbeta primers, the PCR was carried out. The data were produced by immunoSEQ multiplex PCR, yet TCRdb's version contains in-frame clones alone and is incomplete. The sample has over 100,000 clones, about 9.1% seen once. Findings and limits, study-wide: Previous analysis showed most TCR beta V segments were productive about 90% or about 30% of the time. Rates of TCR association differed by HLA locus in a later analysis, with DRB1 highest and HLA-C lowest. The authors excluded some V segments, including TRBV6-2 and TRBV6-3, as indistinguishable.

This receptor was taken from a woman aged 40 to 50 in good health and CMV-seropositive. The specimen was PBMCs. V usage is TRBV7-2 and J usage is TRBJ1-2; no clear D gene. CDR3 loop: CASSPVSGYTF. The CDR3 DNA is TGTGCCAGCAGCCCCGTGAGTGGCTACACCTTC. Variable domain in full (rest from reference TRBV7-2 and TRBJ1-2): GAGVSQSPSNKVTEKGKDVELRCDPISGHTALYWYRQSLGQGLEFLIYFQGNSAPDKSGLPSDRFSAERTGGSVSTLTIQRTQQEDSAVYLCASSPVSGYTFGSGTRLTVV.